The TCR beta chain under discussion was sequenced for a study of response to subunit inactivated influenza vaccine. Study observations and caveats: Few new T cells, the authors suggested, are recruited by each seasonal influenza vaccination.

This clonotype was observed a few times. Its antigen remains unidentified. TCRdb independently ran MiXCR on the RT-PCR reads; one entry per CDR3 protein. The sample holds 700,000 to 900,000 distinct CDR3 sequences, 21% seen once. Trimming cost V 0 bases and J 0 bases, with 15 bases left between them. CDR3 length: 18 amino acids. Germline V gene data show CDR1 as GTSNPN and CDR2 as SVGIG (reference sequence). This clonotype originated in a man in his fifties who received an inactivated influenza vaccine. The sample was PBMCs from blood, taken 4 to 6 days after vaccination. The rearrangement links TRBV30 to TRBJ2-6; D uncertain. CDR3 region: CAWSVHAVPRSGANVLTF. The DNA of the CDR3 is TGTGCCTGGAGTGTACATGCAGTCCCCCGCTCTGGGGCCAACGTCCTGACTTTC.